The T cell receptor beta chain under discussion was sequenced for a study of T cells in localized non-small cell lung cancer. Study outcomes and limitations: Prolonged overall survival went with higher T cell density in the blood. In adjacent lung appeared a median about 58 of the top 100 tumor clones. Without multi-region sequencing, intratumor heterogeneity could not be excluded. Uninvolved nearby lung showed the greatest T cell clonality, exceeding that found in tumor.

Trimming took 5 bases from V and 5 from J, leaving 13 bases between them. The germline gives CDR1 MNHNY, CDR2 SVGAGI (reference sequence). The length of the CDR3 is 14 residues. A remark on this clone: Its target is unknown.

Libraries were prepared by immunoSEQ multiplex PCR; TCRdb keeps only in-frame clonotypes and omits some of them. The sample carries fewer than 95,000 clones, roughly 93% recorded once. The chain combines TRBV6-6 with TRBJ2-1, with D unresolved. The sequence derives from a woman aged 35 to 70 with stage II squamous cell lung carcinoma. This sample comprised PBMCs, obtained before any cancer treatment. The CDR3 here is CASSVPAQNNEQFF. In nucleotides, the CDR3 is TGTGCCAGCAGTGTCCCCGCCCAAAACAATGAGCAGTTCTTC.